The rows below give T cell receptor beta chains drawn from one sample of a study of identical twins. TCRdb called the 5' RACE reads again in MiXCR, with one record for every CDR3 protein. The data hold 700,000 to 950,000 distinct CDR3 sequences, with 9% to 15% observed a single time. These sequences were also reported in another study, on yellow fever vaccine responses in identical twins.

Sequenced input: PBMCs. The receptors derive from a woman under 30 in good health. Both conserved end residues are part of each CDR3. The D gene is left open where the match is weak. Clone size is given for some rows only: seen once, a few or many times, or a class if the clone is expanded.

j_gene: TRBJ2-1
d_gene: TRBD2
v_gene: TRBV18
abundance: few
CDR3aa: CASSPLVSGTDNEQFF
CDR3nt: TGTGCCAGCTCACCACTGGTGAGCGGGACCGACAATGAGCAGTTCTTC

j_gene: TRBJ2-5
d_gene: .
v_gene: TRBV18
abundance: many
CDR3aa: CASSPRLETQYF
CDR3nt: TGTGCCAGCTCACCACGGTTAGAGACCCAGTACTTC

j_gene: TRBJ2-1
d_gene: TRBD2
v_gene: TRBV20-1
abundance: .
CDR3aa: CSARDEGSGGGFGQFF
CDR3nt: TGCAGTGCTAGAGATGAGGGTAGCGGGGGGGGTTTTGGGCAGTTCTTC

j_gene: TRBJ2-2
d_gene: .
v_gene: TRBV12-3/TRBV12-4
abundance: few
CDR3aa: CASSLYGQNTGELFF
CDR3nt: TGTGCCAGCAGTTTGTACGGACAAAACACCGGGGAGCTGTTTTTT

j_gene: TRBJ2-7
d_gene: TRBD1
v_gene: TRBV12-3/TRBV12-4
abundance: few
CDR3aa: CASSLAWDRAYEQYF
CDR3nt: TGTGCCAGCAGTTTGGCATGGGACAGGGCCTACGAGCAGTACTTC

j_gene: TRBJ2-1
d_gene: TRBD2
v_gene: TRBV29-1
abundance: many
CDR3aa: CSGSSGSSEQFF
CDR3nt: TGCAGCGGGTCTAGCGGGAGTAGTGAGCAGTTCTTC

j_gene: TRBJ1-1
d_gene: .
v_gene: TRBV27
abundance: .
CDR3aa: CASSYNRRTEAFF
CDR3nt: TGTGCCAGCAGTTATAACAGGAGGACTGAAGCTTTCTTT

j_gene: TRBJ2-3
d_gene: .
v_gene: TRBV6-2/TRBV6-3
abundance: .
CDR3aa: CASSYFDTQYF
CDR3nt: TGTGCCAGCAGTTACTTCGATACGCAGTATTTT

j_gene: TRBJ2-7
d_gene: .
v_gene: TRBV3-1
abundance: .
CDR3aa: CASSQASGYEQYF
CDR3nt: TGTGCCAGCAGCCAAGCGTCCGGCTACGAGCAGTACTTC

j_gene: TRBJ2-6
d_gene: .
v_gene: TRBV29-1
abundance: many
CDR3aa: CSVEDSEAGANVLTF
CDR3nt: TGCAGCGTTGAAGATTCGGAGGCTGGGGCCAACGTCCTGACTTTC

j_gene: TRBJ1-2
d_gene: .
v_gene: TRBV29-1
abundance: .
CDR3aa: CSVARDAGRSPYGYTF
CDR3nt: TGCAGCGTTGCCCGGGACGCAGGCCGATCCCCCTATGGCTACACCTTC

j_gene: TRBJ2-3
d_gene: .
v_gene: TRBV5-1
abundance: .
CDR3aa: CASSAAGRGTDTQYF
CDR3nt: TGCGCCAGCAGCGCAGCGGGTAGGGGCACAGATACGCAGTATTTT

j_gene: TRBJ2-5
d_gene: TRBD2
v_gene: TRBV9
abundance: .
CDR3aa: CASSQAGEGQETQYF
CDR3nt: TGTGCCAGCAGCCAAGCGGGAGAGGGGCAAGAGACCCAGTACTTC

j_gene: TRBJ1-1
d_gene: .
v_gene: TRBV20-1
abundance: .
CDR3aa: CSARDLGGAGTEAFF
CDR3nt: TGCAGTGCTAGAGATCTCGGGGGCGCGGGAACTGAAGCTTTCTTT

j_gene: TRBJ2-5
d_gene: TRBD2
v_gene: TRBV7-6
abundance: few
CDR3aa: CASSWGLAGGQETQYF
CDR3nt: TGTGCCAGCAGCTGGGGACTAGCGGGAGGGCAAGAGACCCAGTACTTC

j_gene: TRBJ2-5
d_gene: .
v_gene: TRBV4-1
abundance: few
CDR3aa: CASSQEQGETQYF
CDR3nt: TGCGCCAGCAGCCAAGAACAGGGTGAGACCCAGTACTTC

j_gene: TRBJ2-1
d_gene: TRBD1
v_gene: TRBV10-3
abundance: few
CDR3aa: CAISGGQGSHNEQFF
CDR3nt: TGTGCCATCAGTGGGGGACAGGGGTCCCACAATGAGCAGTTCTTC

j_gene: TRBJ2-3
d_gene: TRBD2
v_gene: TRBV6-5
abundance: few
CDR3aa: CASSYFGLADPTDTQYF
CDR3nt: TGTGCCAGCAGTTACTTCGGACTAGCGGACCCCACAGATACGCAGTATTTT

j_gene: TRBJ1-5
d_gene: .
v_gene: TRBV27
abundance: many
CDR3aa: CASSLLGFQPQHF
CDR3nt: TGTGCCAGCAGTTTATTGGGTTTTCAGCCCCAGCATTTT

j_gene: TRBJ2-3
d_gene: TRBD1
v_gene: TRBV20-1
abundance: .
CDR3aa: CSARGPTGGSDTQYF
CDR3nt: TGCAGTGCTAGAGGGCCGACAGGGGGCTCAGATACGCAGTATTTT

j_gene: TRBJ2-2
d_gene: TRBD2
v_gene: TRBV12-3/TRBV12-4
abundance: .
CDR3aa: CASSSPNIAGGGELFF
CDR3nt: TGTGCCAGCAGTTCCCCCAATATAGCGGGGGGCGGGGAGCTGTTTTTT

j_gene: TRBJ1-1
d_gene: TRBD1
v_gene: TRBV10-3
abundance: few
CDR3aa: CAITGQGPSEAFF
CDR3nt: TGTGCCATCACGGGACAGGGACCGTCTGAAGCTTTCTTT

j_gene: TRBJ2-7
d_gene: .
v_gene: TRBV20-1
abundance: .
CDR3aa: CSATHPHWYEQYF
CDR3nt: TGCAGTGCTACCCACCCTCACTGGTACGAGCAGTACTTC

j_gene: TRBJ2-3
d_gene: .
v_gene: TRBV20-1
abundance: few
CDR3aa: CSASISEPQGRRTDTQYF
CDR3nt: TGCAGTGCTAGCATCTCCGAGCCCCAGGGGAGGAGAACAGATACGCAGTATTTT

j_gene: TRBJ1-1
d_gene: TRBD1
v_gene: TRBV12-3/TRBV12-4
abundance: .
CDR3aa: CASNQGVGTEAFF
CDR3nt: TGTGCCAGCAACCAGGGGGTAGGCACTGAAGCTTTCTTT

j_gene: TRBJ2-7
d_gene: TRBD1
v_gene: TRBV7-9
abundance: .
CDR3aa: CASSPRGGTGLYEQYF
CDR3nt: TGTGCCAGCAGCCCTAGGGGCGGGACAGGGCTCTACGAGCAGTACTTC

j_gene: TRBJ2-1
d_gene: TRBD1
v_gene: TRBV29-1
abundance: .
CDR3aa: CSVRSGTGSNEQFF
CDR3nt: TGCAGCGTTAGATCCGGGACAGGCTCCAATGAGCAGTTCTTC

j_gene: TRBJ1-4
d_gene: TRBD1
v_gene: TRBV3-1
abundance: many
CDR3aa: CASSPGQGVEKLFF
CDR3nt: TGTGCCAGCAGCCCGGGACAGGGGGTGGAAAAACTGTTTTTT

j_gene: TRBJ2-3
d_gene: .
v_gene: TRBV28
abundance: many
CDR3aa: CASSSPTDTQYF
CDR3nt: TGTGCCAGCAGTTCACCTACAGATACGCAGTATTTT

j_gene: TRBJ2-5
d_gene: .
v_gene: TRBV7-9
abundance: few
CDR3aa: CASSLEGRMPQETQYF
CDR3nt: TGTGCCAGCAGCTTAGAGGGTAGAATGCCCCAAGAGACCCAGTACTTC

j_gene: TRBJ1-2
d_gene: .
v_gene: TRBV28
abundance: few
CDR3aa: CASGQWDGYTF
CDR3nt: TGTGCCAGCGGACAGTGGGATGGCTACACCTTC

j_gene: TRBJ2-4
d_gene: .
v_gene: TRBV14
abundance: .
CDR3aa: CASSQDERDIQYF
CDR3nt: TGTGCCAGCAGCCAAGATGAGAGGGACATTCAGTACTTC

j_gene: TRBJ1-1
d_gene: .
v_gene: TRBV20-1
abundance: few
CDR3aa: CSAGLGQLNTEAFF
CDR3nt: TGCAGTGCTGGCCTGGGGCAGCTGAACACTGAAGCTTTCTTT

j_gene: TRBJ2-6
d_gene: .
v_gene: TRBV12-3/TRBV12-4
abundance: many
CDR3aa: CASSPGGANVLTF
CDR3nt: TGTGCCAGCAGTCCGGGTGGGGCCAACGTCCTGACTTTC

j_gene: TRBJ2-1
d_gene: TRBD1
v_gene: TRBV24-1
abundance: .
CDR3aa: CATNTGEKGEQFF
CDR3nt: TGTGCCACCAATACAGGGGAGAAGGGGGAGCAGTTCTTC

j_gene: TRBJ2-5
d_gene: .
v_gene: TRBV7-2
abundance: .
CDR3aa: CASSLVTSQQETQYF
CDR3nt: TGTGCCAGCAGCTTGGTGACGAGTCAACAAGAGACCCAGTACTTC

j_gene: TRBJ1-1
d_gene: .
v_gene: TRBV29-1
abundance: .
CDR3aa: CSVVDMNTEAFF
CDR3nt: TGCAGCGTTGTCGACATGAACACTGAAGCTTTCTTT

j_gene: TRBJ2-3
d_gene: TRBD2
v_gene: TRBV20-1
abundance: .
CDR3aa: CSARLAGLDTQYF
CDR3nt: TGCAGTGCCCGACTAGCGGGGCTTGATACGCAGTATTTT

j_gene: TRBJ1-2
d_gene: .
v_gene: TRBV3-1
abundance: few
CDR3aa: CASSQEVRASYGYTF
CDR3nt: TGTGCCAGCAGCCAAGAGGTCAGGGCGAGCTATGGCTACACCTTC

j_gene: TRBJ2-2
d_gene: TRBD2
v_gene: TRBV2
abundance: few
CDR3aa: CASRMGLAVTTGELFF
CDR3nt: TGTGCCAGCAGGATGGGACTAGCGGTAACCACCGGGGAGCTGTTTTTT

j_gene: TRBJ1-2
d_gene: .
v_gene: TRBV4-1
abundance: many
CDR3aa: CASSQPFEREPSAF
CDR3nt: TGCGCCAGCAGCCAACCTTTTGAAAGGGAACCCTCTGCCTTC

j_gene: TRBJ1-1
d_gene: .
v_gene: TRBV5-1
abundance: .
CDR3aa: CASSLLGPAAAFF
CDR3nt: TGCGCCAGCAGCTTGTTGGGACCTGCCGCAGCTTTCTTT

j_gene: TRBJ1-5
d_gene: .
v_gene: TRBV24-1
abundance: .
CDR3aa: CATSLMGGQPQHF
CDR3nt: TGTGCCACCAGCCTCATGGGTGGTCAGCCCCAGCATTTT

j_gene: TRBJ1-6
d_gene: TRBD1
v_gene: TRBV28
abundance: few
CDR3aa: CASLSGQGESPLHF
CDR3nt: TGTGCCAGCCTCAGCGGACAGGGGGAGTCACCCCTCCACTTT